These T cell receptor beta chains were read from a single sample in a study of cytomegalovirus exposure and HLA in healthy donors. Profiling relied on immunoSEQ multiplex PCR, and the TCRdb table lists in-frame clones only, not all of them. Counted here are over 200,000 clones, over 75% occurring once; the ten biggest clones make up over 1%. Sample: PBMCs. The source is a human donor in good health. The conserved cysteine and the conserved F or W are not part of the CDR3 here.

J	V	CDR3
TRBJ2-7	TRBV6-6	ASRPGGSYEQY
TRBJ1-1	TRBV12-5	ASGFPAGTGAEIRDTEAF
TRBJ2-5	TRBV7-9	ASSTWTGRAETQY
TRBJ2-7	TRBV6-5	ASSVAGVIYEQY
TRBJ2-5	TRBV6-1	ASSETGRGGGETQY
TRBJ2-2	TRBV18	ASSSLTSGGTGELF
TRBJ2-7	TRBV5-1	ASSLGQVSYEQY
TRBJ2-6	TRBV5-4	ASSSGTGANVLT
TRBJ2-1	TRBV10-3	AISDTGGTEQF
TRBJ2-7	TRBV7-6	ASSSNSGGLEEQY
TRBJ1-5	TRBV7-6	ASSQGVGLGQPQH
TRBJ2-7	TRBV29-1	SALPGQGNYEQY
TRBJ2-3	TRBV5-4	ASSLGLAGGADTQY
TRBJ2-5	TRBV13	ASSLRLAGEWGGETQY
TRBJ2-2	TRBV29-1	SAQGTGELF
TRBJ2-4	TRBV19	ASNPQDENIQY
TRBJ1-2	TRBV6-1	ASRGTGPDYGYT
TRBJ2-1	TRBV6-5	ASSYVSNNEQF
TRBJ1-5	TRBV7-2	ASSLKGTGGNQPQH
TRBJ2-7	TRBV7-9	ASSPRGLGGLEQY
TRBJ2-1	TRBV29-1	SGRGSSGGGYEQF
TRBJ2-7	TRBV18	ASSPAGQSSYEQY
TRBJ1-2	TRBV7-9	ASSQQVDYGYT
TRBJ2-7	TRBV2	ASSEAPLSGGPGNEQY
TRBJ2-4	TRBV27	ASSLSGLAGGQKH
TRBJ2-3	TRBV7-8	ASSLGLNTDTQY
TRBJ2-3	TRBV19	ASSSGGYGDTQY
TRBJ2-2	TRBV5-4	ASSWGLENTGELF
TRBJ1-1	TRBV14	ASGGQAEAF
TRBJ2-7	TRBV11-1	ASSLGTGLAVEQY
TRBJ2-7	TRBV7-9	ASSLEGGNYEQY
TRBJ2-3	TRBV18	ASSPRTSEKDTQY
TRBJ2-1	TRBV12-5	ASGEKTSSTGTEQF
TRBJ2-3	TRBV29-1	SVARGEADTQY
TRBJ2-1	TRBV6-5	ASSYRPSGRKNEQF
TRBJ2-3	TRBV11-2	ASSPSTDTQY
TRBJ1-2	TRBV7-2	ASSFLSGGSYGYT
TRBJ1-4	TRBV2	ASARQGLEKLF
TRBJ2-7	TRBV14	ASSQAPYEQY
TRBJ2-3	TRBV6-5	ASSPTSASTDTQY
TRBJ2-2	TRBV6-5	ASSLKNTGELF